This T cell receptor beta chain was retrieved from a study of Ad26.COV2.S vaccination and SARS-CoV-2 variants. Looking at the study overall: The Ad26.COV2.S arm of the COV1001 trial was where the donor was placed. Ad26.COV2.S was injected intramuscularly once or twice, 56 days apart. Study observations and caveats: It was reported that spike-specific CD8+ and CD4+ T cell responses were substantially broad after vaccination.

Regarding treatment: roughly 19 received Ad26.COV2.S at low or high dose, single or two shots; about five received placebo; per-sample allocation not given. Collection of samples fell on day 63 after the first vaccine or placebo injection. This CDR3 is built from 16 residues. The junction had 8 bases not matched to a gene; V was cut back by 6 bases and J by 0 bases. CDR1 is LNHDA and CDR2 is SQIVND in the germline V gene (reference sequence). As for this clone: The antigen is unknown.

Data came from immunoSEQ multiplex PCR; TCRdb stores just in-frame clones and leaves some out. The sample records about 330,000 clones, 85% to 90% being singletons. This clonotype was obtained from a person between 18 and 59 years old who received the Ad26.COV2.S COVID-19 vaccine or a placebo. V and J are TRBV19 and TRBJ2-1, with 7 bases aligning to TRBD1. This specimen consisted of peripheral blood, obtained in a trial of Ad26.COV2.S vaccine versus placebo. The CDR3 sequence: CASRWDSRSSYNEQFF. The CDR3 DNA is TGTGCCAGTAGATGGGACAGCCGAAGCTCCTACAATGAGCAGTTCTTC. Drawing the rest from reference TRBV19 and TRBJ2-1, the complete variable domain is DGGITQSPKYLFRKEGQNVTLSCEQNLNHDAMYWYRQDPGQGLRLIYYSQIVNDFQKGDIAEGYSVSREKKESFPLTVTSAQKNPTAFYLCASRWDSRSSYNEQFFGPGTRLTVL.